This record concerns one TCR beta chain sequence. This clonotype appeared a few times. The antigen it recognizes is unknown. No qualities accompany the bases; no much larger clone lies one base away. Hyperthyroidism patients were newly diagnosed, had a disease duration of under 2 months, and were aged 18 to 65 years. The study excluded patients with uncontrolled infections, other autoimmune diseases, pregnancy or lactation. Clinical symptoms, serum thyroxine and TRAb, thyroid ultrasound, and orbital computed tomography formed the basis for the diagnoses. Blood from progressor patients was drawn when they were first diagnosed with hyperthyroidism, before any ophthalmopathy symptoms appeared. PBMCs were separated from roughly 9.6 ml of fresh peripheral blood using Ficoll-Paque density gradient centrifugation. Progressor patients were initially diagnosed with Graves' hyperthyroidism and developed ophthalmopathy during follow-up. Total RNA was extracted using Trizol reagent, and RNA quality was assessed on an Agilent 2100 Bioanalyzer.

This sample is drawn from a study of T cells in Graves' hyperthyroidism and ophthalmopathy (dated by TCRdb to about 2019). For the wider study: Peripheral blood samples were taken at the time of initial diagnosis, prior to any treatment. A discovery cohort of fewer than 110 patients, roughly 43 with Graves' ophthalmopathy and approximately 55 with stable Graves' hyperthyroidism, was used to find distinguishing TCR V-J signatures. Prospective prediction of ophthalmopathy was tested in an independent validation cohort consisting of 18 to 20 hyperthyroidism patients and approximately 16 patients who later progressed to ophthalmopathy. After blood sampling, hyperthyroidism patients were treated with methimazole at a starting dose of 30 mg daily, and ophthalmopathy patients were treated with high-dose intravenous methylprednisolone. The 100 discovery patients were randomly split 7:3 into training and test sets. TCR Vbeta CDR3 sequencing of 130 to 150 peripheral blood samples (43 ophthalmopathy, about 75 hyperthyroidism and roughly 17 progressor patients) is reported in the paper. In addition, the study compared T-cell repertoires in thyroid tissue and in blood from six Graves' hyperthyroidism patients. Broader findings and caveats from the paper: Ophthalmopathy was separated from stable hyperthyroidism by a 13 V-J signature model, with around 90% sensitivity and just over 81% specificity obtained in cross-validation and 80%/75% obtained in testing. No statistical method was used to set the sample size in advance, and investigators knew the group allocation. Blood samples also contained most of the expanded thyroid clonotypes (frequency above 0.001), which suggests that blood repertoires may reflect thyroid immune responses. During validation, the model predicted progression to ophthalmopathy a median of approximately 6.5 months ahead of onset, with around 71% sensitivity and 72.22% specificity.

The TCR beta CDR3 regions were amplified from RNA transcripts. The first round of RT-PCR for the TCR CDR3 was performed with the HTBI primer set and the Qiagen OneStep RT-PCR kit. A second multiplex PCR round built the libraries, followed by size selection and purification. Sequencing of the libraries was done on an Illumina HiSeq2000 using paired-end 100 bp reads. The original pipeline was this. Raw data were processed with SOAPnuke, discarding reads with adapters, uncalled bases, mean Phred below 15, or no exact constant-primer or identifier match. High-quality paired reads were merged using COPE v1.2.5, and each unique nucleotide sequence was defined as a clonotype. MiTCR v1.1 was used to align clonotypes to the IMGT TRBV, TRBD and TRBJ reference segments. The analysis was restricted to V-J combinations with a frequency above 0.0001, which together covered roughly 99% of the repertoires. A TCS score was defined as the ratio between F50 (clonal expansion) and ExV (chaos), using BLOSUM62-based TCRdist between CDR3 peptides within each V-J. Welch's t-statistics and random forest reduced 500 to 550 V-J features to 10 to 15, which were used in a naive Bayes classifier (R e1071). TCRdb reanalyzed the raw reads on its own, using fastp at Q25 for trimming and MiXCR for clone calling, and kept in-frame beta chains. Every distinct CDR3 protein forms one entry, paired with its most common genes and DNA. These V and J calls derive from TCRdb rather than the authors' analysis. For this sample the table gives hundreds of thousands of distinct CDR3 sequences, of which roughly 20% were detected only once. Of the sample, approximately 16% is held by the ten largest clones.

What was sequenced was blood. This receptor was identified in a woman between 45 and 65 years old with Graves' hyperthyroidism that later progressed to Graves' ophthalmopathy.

The DNA sequence follows: TGCAGTGCTGGCGGACGCAATCAGCCCCAGCATTTT. It translates as CSAGGRNQPQHF. In this chain, TRBV20-1 is recombined with TRBJ1-5, with no D gene named confidently. Cut back by 5 bases and 2 bases, the V and J ends lie 7 bases apart. The CDR3 runs 12 residues from the cysteine to the phenylalanine. The only DNA kept is the CDR3, 36 bases in frame from the first base. CDR1 and CDR2 are read off the germline V gene (reference sequence) as DFQATT and SNEGSKA.